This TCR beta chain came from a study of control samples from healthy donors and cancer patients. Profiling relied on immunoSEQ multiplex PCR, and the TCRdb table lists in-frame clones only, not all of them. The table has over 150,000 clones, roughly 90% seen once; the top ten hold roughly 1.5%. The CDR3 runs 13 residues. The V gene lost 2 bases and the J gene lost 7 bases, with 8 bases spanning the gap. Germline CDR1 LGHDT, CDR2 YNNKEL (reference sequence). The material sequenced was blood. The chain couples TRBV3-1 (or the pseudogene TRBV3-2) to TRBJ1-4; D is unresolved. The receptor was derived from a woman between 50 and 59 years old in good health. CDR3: CASSQIPGEKLFF. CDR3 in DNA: TGTGCCAGCAGCCAAATTCCTGGTGAAAAACTGTTTTTT.